This record looks at one T cell receptor beta chain sequence and its context. Its target is unknown. The entry originates in a study of T cells after yellow fever vaccination. Findings and caveats of the study: Booster sampling recovered most clones from primary vaccination (roughly 97% CD4, approximately 90% CD8).

TCRdb passed the 5' RACE reads through MiXCR, listing each CDR3 protein once. The table has about 340,000 distinct CDR3 sequences, about 12% seen once. CDR3 length: 18 residues. V shed 6 bases, J shed 1 base, and the junction held 14 bases outside the gene matches. The V gene's germline CDR1 is SEHNR and CDR2 FQNEAQ (reference sequence). This clonotype was sampled from a man aged 18 to 30 who received the YFV17D yellow fever vaccine. Sequenced material: CD4+ T cells sorted from PBMCs, taken 15 days after the yellow fever booster vaccination. V is TRBV7-9 and J is TRBJ2-2; 7 nucleotides agree with TRBD2. CDR3 nucleotides: TGTGCCAGCAGTTTTACCTCCGGGACTATCAAGAACACCGGGGAGCTGTTTTTT. As protein: CASSFTSGTIKNTGELFF. Supplemented by reference TRBV7-9 and TRBJ2-2, the full variable domain reads DTGVSQNPRHKITKRGQNVTFRCDPISEHNRLYWYRQTLGQGPEFLTYFQNEAQLEKSRLLSDRFSAERPKGSFSTLEIQRTEQGDSAMYLCASSFTSGTIKNTGELFFGEGSRLTVL.